The 32 T cell receptor beta chains given below trace back to one sample, sequenced in a study of shared clonotypes between healthy human individuals. TCRdb keeps only in-frame clones here, not all; method: immunoSEQ multiplex PCR. Seen here are 1,400,000 or so clones, 97% to 99% observed once, and the top ten hold under 0.45%. The sample was naive CD4+ T cells sorted from blood. This sample's subset: CD45RA+ positively selected. The receptor set was obtained from a man in his thirties or forties in good health.

In this sample, this clone turned up a few times. At the DNA level, this CDR3 is encoded by other sequences in the same sample as well. This chain uses TRBV18 with TRBJ2-7; tentatively, D is TRBD1 (5 bases). This CDR3 is built from 13 residues. The ends were cut back, 1 base at V and 1 base at J, with 5 bases in the middle. CDR1 and CDR2 (germline): KGHSH, LQKENI. CDR3 sequence (DNA): TGTGCCAGCTCACCACGACAGTCCTACGAGCAGTACTTC. This gives the protein CASSPRQSYEQYF.

With respect to this clone: This specimen includes other DNA sequences encoding the same CDR3. The chain is built from TRBV5-4 and TRBJ2-7, with no clear D. CDR1 and CDR2 from the germline V gene are SGHNT and YYREEE (reference sequence). The CDR3 is 13 residues long. Trimming took off 0 bases at V and 1 base at J, with 5 bases between the two ends. The CDR3 DNA reads as TGTGCCAGCAGCTTGGATAGGTCCTACGAGCAGTACTTC. Its protein product is CASSLDRSYEQYF.

Remarks on this clone: The same CDR3 also results from other DNA sequences found in this sample. The chain joins TRBV7-9 to TRBJ2-7; 7 bases fit TRBD1. The CDR3 loop spans 14 amino acids. Germline trimming cut 5 bases from V and 3 bases from J; bases unmatched to any gene: 7. The V gene's germline CDR1 is SEHNR and CDR2 FQNEAQ (reference sequence). CDR3: CASSPSGQSYEQYF. In DNA, the CDR3 is TGTGCCAGCAGCCCTTCGGGACAGAGCTACGAGCAGTACTTC. Full variable domain (remainder filled in from reference TRBV7-9 and TRBJ2-7): DTGVSQNPRHKITKRGQNVTFRCDPISEHNRLYWYRQTLGQGPEFLTYFQNEAQLEKSRLLSDRFSAERPKGSFSTLEIQRTEQGDSAMYLCASSPSGQSYEQYFGPGTRLTVT.

V and J are TRBV10-1 and TRBJ1-1; the D is unclear. V lost 5 bases and J lost 0, with 13 bases in between. Per germline, CDR1 WNHNN and CDR2 SYGVQD (reference sequence). This CDR3 has 15 amino acids. In DNA form, the CDR3 reads TGCGCCAGCAGTAAACGGACCGGTCTGAACACTGAAGCTTTCTTT. It specifies CASSKRTGLNTEAFF.

V is TRBV5-4 and J is TRBJ2-5; possible D gene TRBD2, 6 bases. This CDR3 has 16 amino acids. Per germline, CDR1 SGHNT and CDR2 YYREEE (reference sequence). V was cut by 3 bases and J by 0 bases, with 15 bases left in between. The DNA of the CDR3 is TGTGCCAGCAGCTCCGGGGGAGCGGCTAACCAAGAGACCCAGTACTTC. It is translated as CASSSGGAANQETQYF.

A note on this clone: Other DNA sequences of this sample code for an identical CDR3. The chain couples TRBV15 to TRBJ2-7; D remains ambiguous. Trimming left V 2 bases short and J 3 bases short, with 5 bases between. The CDR3 covers 12 residues. The V gene's germline CDR1 is LNHNV and CDR2 YYDKDF (reference sequence). The CDR3: CATSRPGYEQYF. CDR3 sequence (DNA): TGTGCCACCAGCAGACCGGGCTACGAGCAGTACTTC.

The chain joins TRBV9 to TRBJ2-3; maybe TRBD2 (6 bases). The CDR3 is 17 amino acids. The germline V gene has CDR1 SGDLS and CDR2 YYNGEE. V dropped 0 bases and J dropped 0 bases, with 14 bases sitting between them. The CDR3 DNA reads TGTGCCAGCAGCGTAGACCTAGCGACCGTAAGCACAGATACGCAGTATTTT. Translation: CASSVDLATVSTDTQYF.

This chain joins TRBV9 and TRBJ2-3; TRBD2 matches 9 bases. The V gene end was trimmed by 1 base and the J gene end by 5 bases; junction bases not matched to a gene: 11. Germline-derived CDR1 and CDR2 are SGDLS and YYNGEE. The CDR3 consists of 17 residues. CDR3 DNA: TGTGCCAGCAGCGTATCCTTAGCGGGAGTGGGGGGAGATACGCAGTATTTT. This translates into CASSVSLAGVGGDTQYF.

The V gene is TRBV2, the J gene TRBJ2-6; D is tentatively TRBD1 or TRBD2 (6 bases each). The germline V gene encodes CDR1 SNHLY and CDR2 FYNNEI. V was pared by 0 bases and J by 3 bases, with 9 bases between. This CDR3 is 16 amino acids long. The CDR3 nucleotides read TGTGCCAGCAGTGAAGCCGGGGGCGTTGGGGCCAACGTCCTGACTTTC. Protein sequence: CASSEAGGVGANVLTF. The whole variable domain, remainder taken from reference TRBV2 and TRBJ2-6, is EPEVTQTPSHQVTQMGQEVILRCVPISNHLYFYWYRQILGQKVEFLVSFYNNEISEKSEIFDDQFSVERPDGSNFTLKIRSTKLEDSAMYFCASSEAGGVGANVLTFGAGSRLTVL.

In regard to this clone: Additional DNA sequences in this sample encode the identical CDR3. J is TRBJ2-7 and V is TRBV5-1, with no clear D. The CDR3 spans 13 residues. V was shortened by 5 bases and J by 3 bases, with 12 bases between the two germline ends. Germline V gene lookup returns CDR1 SGHRS and CDR2 YFSETQ. Here the CDR3 DNA reads TGCGCCAGCAGTTTGATCGGGCACTACGAGCAGTACTTC. Encoded protein: CASSLIGHYEQYF.

CDR3 sequence (DNA): TGCGCCAGCAGCCAAGAGGAGAGCTCCTACAATGAGCAGTTCTTC. This translates into CASSQEESSYNEQFF. This chain uses TRBV4-3 with TRBJ2-1; no firm D call. Per germline, CDR1 LGHNA and CDR2 YSLEER. Trimming removed 0 bases from V and 0 bases from J, with 6 bases in between. CDR3 length equals 15 residues.

The chain has TRBV30 and TRBJ2-7; no reliable D call. V was trimmed by 3 bases and J by 2 bases, leaving 8 bases between them. This CDR3 comprises 12 residues. The germline gives CDR1 GTSNPN, CDR2 SVGIG (reference sequence). The CDR3 loop is CAWSTTPYEQYF. The CDR3 nucleotides read TGTGCCTGGAGCACAACCCCCTACGAGCAGTACTTC.

V is TRBV2 and J is TRBJ1-1; 11 bases fit TRBD1. With V trimmed by 6 bases and J by 8 bases, 2 bases remained unmatched. The CDR3 has 12 amino acids. Germline V gene data show CDR1 as SNHLY and CDR2 as FYNNEI. The CDR3 nucleotides are TGTGCCAGCAGAGGGGACAGGGGGGAAGCTTTCTTT. Protein sequence: CASRGDRGEAFF.

The sample holds one count of this clone. The chain joins TRBV27 to TRBJ2-1, with a possible D match to TRBD1 (6 bases). V lost 5 bases to trimming and J lost 1 base, with 9 bases between them. Germline loops: CDR1 MNHEY, CDR2 SMNVEV (reference sequence). The CDR3 is made up of 14 amino acids. The CDR3 bases are TGTGCCAGCAGTATCGGACAGTCCTACAATGAGCAGTTCTTC. Translated: CASSIGQSYNEQFF.

The rearrangement joins TRBV5-4 to TRBJ2-2; the D gene is possibly TRBD2 (6 bases). V dropped 4 bases and J dropped 0 bases, with 10 bases sitting between them. Germline CDR1 and CDR2: SGHNT and YYREEE (reference sequence). CDR3 size: 15 residues. The CDR3 loop is CASSTGVTNTGELFF. DNA of the CDR3: TGTGCCAGCAGCACGGGAGTAACGAACACCGGGGAGCTGTTTTTT.

This clone was detected only once. J is TRBJ1-1 and V is TRBV4-1, with D maybe TRBD1 (5 bases). V was shortened by 1 base and J by 6 bases, with 21 bases between the two germline ends. This CDR3 is 17 amino acids long. Germline lookup yields CDR1 MGHRA and CDR2 YSYEKL. The CDR3 loop is CASSQVVQGYDVAEAFF. CDR3 sequence (DNA): TGCGCCAGCAGCCAAGTAGTCCAGGGTTACGACGTCGCTGAAGCTTTCTTT.

The J gene is TRBJ1-1, the V gene TRBV5-1; maybe TRBD1 (6 bases). Germline V gene sequence: CDR1 SGHRS, CDR2 YFSETQ. The V end was cut by 4 bases, the J end by 4 bases, with 14 bases between. The length of the CDR3 is 14 residues. The CDR3, as DNA: TGCGCCAGCAGCCCCGGACAGCACGGCACTGAAGCTTTCTTT. It yields the protein CASSPGQHGTEAFF.

The chain recombines TRBV11-3 with TRBJ2-5; D is ambiguous. The CDR3 length is 13 residues. Trimming removed 3 bases at V and 5 bases at J, with 10 bases between. The germline gives CDR1 SGHNT, CDR2 YENEEA. CDR3 sequence: CASSFRRSETQYF. CDR3 coding DNA: TGTGCCAGCAGCTTCAGGCGGTCCGAGACCCAGTACTTC.

CDR3 nucleotide sequence: TGCGCCAGCAGTGAGTCTACAGGGGGCAGGACAGATACGCAGTATTTT. Translated, it gives CASSESTGGRTDTQYF. This chain connects TRBV10-1 to TRBJ2-3, with 9 bases matching TRBD1. This CDR3 has 16 residues. With V trimmed by 0 bases and J by 3 bases, 4 bases remained unmatched. The germline V gene encodes CDR1 WNHNN and CDR2 SYGVQD (reference sequence).

This clone was found once. Other nucleotide sequences in the sample specify the same CDR3. The rearrangement links TRBV5-1 to TRBJ2-1; D not certain. The CDR3 consists of 15 residues. V shed 0 bases and J shed 0 bases, with 7 bases lying between them. Per the germline V gene, CDR1 is SGHRS and CDR2 is YFSETQ. The CDR3 loop reads CASSLGGGSYNEQFF. The CDR3 DNA reads as TGCGCCAGCAGCTTGGGGGGTGGCTCCTACAATGAGCAGTTCTTC.

The chain is built from TRBV15 and TRBJ2-7; D not certain. V lost 1 base to trimming and J lost 2 bases, with 6 bases between them. This CDR3 has 13 amino acids. Germline V gene sequence: CDR1 LNHNV, CDR2 YYDKDF (reference sequence). CDR3 protein: CATSRGVTYEQYF. CDR3 DNA: TGTGCCACCAGCAGAGGCGTAACCTACGAGCAGTACTTC. Variable domain in full (rest from reference TRBV15 and TRBJ2-7): DAMVIQNPRYQVTQFGKPVTLSCSQTLNHNVMYWYQQKSSQAPKLLFHYYDKDFNNEADTPDNFQSRRPNTSFCFLDIRSPGLGDTAMYLCATSRGVTYEQYFGPGTRLTVT.

As for this clone: This sample also contains other DNA sequences that code for the same CDR3. The chain combines TRBV5-1 with TRBJ1-4; TRBD1 matches 7 bases. The CDR3 length is 14 residues. Germline V gives CDR1 SGHRS, CDR2 YFSETQ. V shed 0 bases and J 8 bases; nucleotides not matched to a gene: 4. This CDR3 reads CASSLEGAGEKLFF. The CDR3 region has the DNA TGCGCCAGCAGCTTGGAGGGGGCGGGGGAAAAACTGTTTTTT.

Note on this clone: The identical CDR3 is also encoded by other nucleotide sequences in the sample. J is TRBJ2-1 and V is TRBV11-2, with D possibly matching TRBD2 (6 bases). Germline loops: CDR1 SGHAT, CDR2 FQNNGV. V lost 8 bases and J lost 0, with 8 bases in between. CDR3 length: 13 amino acids. For the CDR3, the DNA is TGTGCCAGCCGGGGGAGCTCCTACAATGAGCAGTTCTTC. This codes for CASRGSSYNEQFF. The variable domain in full, completed from reference TRBV11-2 and TRBJ2-1, reads EAGVAQSPRYKIIEKRQSVAFWCNPISGHATLYWYQQILGQGPKLLIQFQNNGVVDDSQLPKDRFSAERLKGVDSTLKIQPAKLEDSAVYLCASRGSSYNEQFFGPGTRLTVL.

The chain carries TRBV10-2 and TRBJ2-1; no clear D. Germline V gene sequence: CDR1 WSHSY, CDR2 SAAADI. CDR3 length equals 15 residues. Trimming took 2 bases from V and 5 from J, leaving 13 bases between them. The CDR3 is CASSEVMGGDNEQFF. The CDR3 DNA reads as TGCGCCAGCAGTGAGGTAATGGGTGGGGACAATGAGCAGTTCTTC.

The V gene is TRBV5-4, the J gene TRBJ1-1, with D maybe TRBD1 (5 bases). V dropped 2 bases and J dropped 7 bases, with 15 bases sitting between them. The CDR3 totals 14 residues. Germline V lookup: CDR1 SGHNT, CDR2 YYREEE (reference sequence). CDR3 DNA: TGTGCCAGCAGCTTACCGGGACGGAGGAATGAAGCTTTCTTT. Translated: CASSLPGRRNEAFF.

This clone was seen just once. The chain uses TRBV9 and TRBJ2-1, with 7 bases that match TRBD1. The germline CDR1 and CDR2 sequences are SGDLS and YYNGEE. This CDR3 is 15 amino acids long. V shed 3 bases, J shed 3 bases, and the junction held 6 bases outside the gene matches. The CDR3 bases are TGTGCCAGCAGCGCTACGGGACAGTTCTACAATGAGCAGTTCTTC. Translation: CASSATGQFYNEQFF. Full variable domain (outside the CDR3, taken from reference TRBV9 and TRBJ2-1): DSGVTQTPKHLITATGQRVTLRCSPRSGDLSVYWYQQSLDQGLQFLIQYYNGEERAKGNILERFSAQQFPDLHSELNLSSLELGDSALYFCASSATGQFYNEQFFGPGTRLTVL.

V usage is TRBV4-1 and J usage is TRBJ2-7, with 7 bases aligning to TRBD1. V shed 3 bases and J 0 bases; nucleotides not matched to a gene: 5. CDR1 and CDR2 (germline): MGHRA, YSYEKL. This CDR3 is built from 15 residues. CDR3 amino acids: CASSHPGQPSYEQYF. The CDR3 nucleotides are TGCGCCAGCAGCCATCCGGGACAGCCCTCCTACGAGCAGTACTTC.

The chain combines TRBV13 with TRBJ1-3; D is unresolved. V lost 0 bases to trimming and J lost 0 bases, with 9 bases between them. The CDR3 covers 16 residues. Germline V gene lookup returns CDR1 PRHDT and CDR2 FYEKMQ (reference sequence). The CDR3 loop is CASSLGGRDSGNTIYF. In nucleotides, the CDR3 is TGTGCCAGCAGCTTAGGCGGGAGAGACTCTGGAAACACCATATATTTT.

Comments on this clone: Other DNA sequences in this specimen translate into the identical CDR3. The chain uses TRBV5-1 and TRBJ2-7, with 8 bases matching TRBD1. The CDR3 covers 14 residues. J gave up 4 bases and V 2 bases, and 5 bases lay outside the gene matches. Germline V gene lookup returns CDR1 SGHRS and CDR2 YFSETQ. The CDR3 nucleotides read TGCGCCAGCAGCTTCGGGACAGGATATTACGAGCAGTACTTC. Protein sequence: CASSFGTGYYEQYF.

The rearrangement uses TRBV2 and TRBJ2-7, with D possibly called TRBD1 or TRBD2 (5 bases each). The V end lost 7 bases, the J end lost 4 bases, and 11 bases lay between the germline ends. The CDR3 is made up of 12 amino acids. Per the germline V gene, CDR1 is SNHLY and CDR2 is FYNNEI. The chain's CDR3 is CASNRDPYEQYF. CDR3 nucleotide sequence: TGTGCCAGCAATCGGGACCCATACGAGCAGTACTTC.

The chain uses TRBV19 and TRBJ1-5, with 7 bases aligning to TRBD1. This CDR3 spans 14 amino acids. Germline CDR1 reads LNHDA; CDR2 reads SQIVND (reference sequence). V was pared by 4 bases and J by 5 bases, with 5 bases of the junction left unmatched. This CDR3 reads CASSTDRVDQPQHF. In DNA, the CDR3 is TGTGCCAGTAGTACCGACAGGGTGGATCAGCCCCAGCATTTT.

V usage is TRBV7-9 and J usage is TRBJ1-5; the D gene is possibly TRBD1 (6 bases). Trimming took 5 bases from V and 2 from J, leaving 10 bases between them. Per germline, CDR1 SEHNR and CDR2 FQNEAQ (reference sequence). The CDR3 length is 14 residues. CDR3 region: CASSPDSRNQPQHF. The CDR3 region has the DNA TGTGCCAGCAGCCCGGACAGTCGCAATCAGCCCCAGCATTTT.